This T cell receptor (beta chain) was recovered during a study of response to subunit inactivated influenza vaccine. Study outcomes and limitations: Authors proposed each seasonal influenza vaccination draws in few new T cells.

This clonotype was detected many times. Its antigen remains unknown. The CDR3 runs to 17 residues. Germline values: CDR1 SGHVS, CDR2 FQNEAQ. Trimming cost V 5 bases and J 0 bases, with 17 bases left between them. TCRdb redid the calling of the RT-PCR reads with MiXCR, one entry per CDR3 protein. The sample has more than 700,000 distinct CDR3 sequences, about 20% seen once. This chain links TRBV7-8 with TRBJ2-1, with TRBD2 as a possible D gene (7 bases). The source is a man aged 45-65 years who received an inactivated influenza vaccine. Sequencing used PBMCs from blood, obtained about 5 days after vaccination. CDR3 coding DNA: TGTGCCAGCAGCGACTTCGGGGGGCGGGGCTCCTACAATGAGCAGTTCTTC. Translated, it gives CASSDFGGRGSYNEQFF.